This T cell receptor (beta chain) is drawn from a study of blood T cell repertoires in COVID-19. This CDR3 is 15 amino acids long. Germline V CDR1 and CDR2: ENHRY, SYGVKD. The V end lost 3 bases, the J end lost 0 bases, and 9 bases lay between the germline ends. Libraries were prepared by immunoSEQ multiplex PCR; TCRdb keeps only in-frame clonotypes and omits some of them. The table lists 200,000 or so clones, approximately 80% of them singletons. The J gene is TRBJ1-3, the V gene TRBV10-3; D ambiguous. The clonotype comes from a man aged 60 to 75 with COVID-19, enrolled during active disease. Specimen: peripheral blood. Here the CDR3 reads CAISELAGSGNTIYF. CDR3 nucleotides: TGTGCCATCAGTGAATTGGCAGGCTCTGGAAACACCATATATTTT.